This passage covers 8 T cell receptor beta chains from one sample sequenced in a study of blood T cell repertoires in COVID-19. TCRdb's table, derived via immunoSEQ multiplex PCR, lists solely in-frame clones and lacks some. Of fewer than 400,000 clones in the sample, around nine tenths are singletons; the top ten hold approximately 1.8%. The specimen sequenced was peripheral blood. These receptors were collected from a woman aged 25-40 years with COVID-19, enrolled during active disease.

The chain couples TRBV6-2 or TRBV6-3 to TRBJ2-1, with D possibly TRBD2 on 6 matching bases. The V gene lost 5 bases and the J gene lost 3 bases, with 11 bases spanning the gap. CDR3 size: 14 residues. CDR1 MNHEY and CDR2 SVGEGT come from the germline V gene. The CDR3 DNA follows: TGTGCCAGCAGTATAGGAGGGGACTACAATGAGCAGTTCTTC. Encoded protein: CASSIGGDYNEQFF.

CDR3 nucleotide sequence: TGTGCCAGCTCGGGGGGCAGTAAGCCCCAGCATTTT. Translated, it gives CASSGGSKPQHF. The chain employs TRBV6-5 and TRBJ1-5; tentative D call: TRBD1 (6 bases). This CDR3 comprises 12 residues. Germline V CDR1 and CDR2: MNHEY, SVGAGI. The germline V and J ends were trimmed by 8 bases and 8 bases, with 13 bases remaining between them.

The V and J genes are TRBV5-1 and TRBJ1-2; 9 nucleotides align to TRBD1. The CDR3 sequence is 16 residues long. Germline CDR1 and CDR2: SGHRS and YFSETQ. V lost 3 bases, J lost 0 bases, and 6 bases stayed unmatched. CDR3 DNA: TGCGCCAGCAGCTATACAGGGGGCCCAGCTAACTATGGCTACACCTTC. Its protein is CASSYTGGPANYGYTF.

The chain carries TRBV18 and TRBJ2-1; 7 bases map to TRBD1. The CDR3 sequence is 17 residues long. The J segment lost 0 bases and the V segment lost 1 base, leaving 6 bases of the junction unmatched. In germline, CDR1 is KGHSH, CDR2 LQKENI. Written as DNA, the CDR3 is TGTGCCAGCTCACCACTGGGGACAGTCAGCTCCTACAATGAGCAGTTCTTC. Protein product: CASSPLGTVSSYNEQFF.

The chain is built from TRBV19 and TRBJ1-5, with unresolved D. Germline V lookup: CDR1 LNHDA, CDR2 SQIVND (reference sequence). V was pared by 5 bases and J by 6 bases, with 8 bases between. The length of the CDR3 is 12 residues. CDR3 coding DNA: TGTGCCAGTAGTCTGCTGAGTCAGCCCCAGCATTTT. This sequence encodes CASSLLSQPQHF.

This rearrangement joins TRBV11-3 to TRBJ1-1; 8 bases match TRBD1. J was trimmed by 7 bases and V by 1 base; bases with no gene match: 8. This CDR3 has 15 amino acids. Germline loops: CDR1 SGHNT, CDR2 YENEEA. The CDR3 DNA reads TGTGCCAGCAGCTTAGGCCCCGACAGGGGCGGTGAAGCTTTCTTT. This codes for CASSLGPDRGGEAFF.

The rearrangement uses TRBV18 and TRBJ2-1; D unresolved. This CDR3 contains 12 residues. Germline CDR1 KGHSH, CDR2 LQKENI. V was trimmed by 6 bases and J by 8 bases, leaving 11 bases between them. CDR3 sequence reads: CASSPPTYEQFF. Written as DNA, the CDR3 is TGTGCCAGCTCCCCCCCTACCTATGAGCAGTTCTTC.

This sequence joins TRBV29-1 and TRBJ1-2; D unclear. CDR1 and CDR2 from the germline V gene are SQVTM and ANQGSEA. Deletions cut 6 bases from V and 4 bases from J, with 15 bases between. The CDR3 sequence is 13 residues long. CDR3 sequence reads: CSVVVEGIYGYTF. CDR3 nucleotide sequence: TGCAGCGTGGTAGTAGAGGGAATCTATGGCTACACCTTC.